The rows below give T cell receptor beta chains drawn from one sample of a study of Tregs in tolerant kidney transplant recipients. Sequenced by immunoSEQ multiplex PCR; TCRdb stores in-frame clones only, minus some. The profile shows some 68,000 clones, around 84% of them singletons. The material sequenced was CD4+ T cells from blood. These receptors were taken from a human donor in good health. Each CDR3 is given with its conserved first and last residue. D genes are given only for firm matches.

d_call j_call v_call cdr3_nt cdr3_aa
- TRBJ2-1 TRBV18 TGTGCCAGCTCACCAGGCCAGATACTAAACAATGAGCAGTTCTTC CASSPGQILNNEQFF
- TRBJ2-7 TRBV19 TGTGCCAGTAGTATTCTAGCAAAATCCTACGAGCAGTACTTC CASSILAKSYEQYF
- TRBJ1-2 TRBV11-2 TGTGCCAGCAGCTCTATGTCGGGGTTGAACTATGGCTACACCTTC CASSSMSGLNYGYTF
TRBD1 TRBJ1-2 TRBV9 TGTGCCAGCAGCCCGGGACAGTCAAACTATGGCTACACCTTC CASSPGQSNYGYTF
- TRBJ2-3 TRBV11-3 TGTGCCAGCAGCGTCTTAAGGACAGATACGCAGTATTTT CASSVLRTDTQYF
- TRBJ2-5 TRBV4-1 TGCGCCAGCAGCCAACCCTCCGAGACCCAGTACTTC CASSQPSETQYF
- TRBJ1-2 TRBV4-1 TGCGCCAGCAGCCAAGAGGGAGGCGGAGGGTCGGGCTATGGCTACACCTTC CASSQEGGGGSGYGYTF
- TRBJ1-5 TRBV7-2 TGTGCCAGCAGCCCCCCTAATCAGCCCCAGCATTTT CASSPPNQPQHF
- TRBJ2-3 TRBV7-2 TGTGCCAGCAGCTCTTGGACCTCTTTGGGTACGCAGTATTTT CASSSWTSLGTQYF
- TRBJ1-4 TRBV6-1 TGTGCCAGCAGCCGCGGCGGGACAAAGAATGAAAAACTGTTTTTT CASSRGGTKNEKLFF
- TRBJ2-3 TRBV7-2 TGTGCCAGCAGCTCCCAAGGCCCCCCCGATACGCAGTATTTT CASSSQGPPDTQYF